These 7 T cell receptor beta chains came from one sample sequenced in a study of blood T cell repertoires in COVID-19. The method was immunoSEQ multiplex PCR; TCRdb's version includes in-frame clones alone and lacks a portion of them. The sample holds under 200,000 clones; under 90% are singletons and the top ten take roughly 8.6%. The material sequenced was PBMCs or T cells enriched from blood (not recorded which). The origin of the receptors is a woman aged 45-60 years who had recovered from COVID-19.

The chain joins TRBV9 to TRBJ1-6; weak D call: TRBD1 (5 bases). In germline, CDR1 is SGDLS, CDR2 YYNGEE. V gave up 0 bases and J gave up 3 bases, with 7 bases separating them. The CDR3 contains 15 residues. The CDR3 sequence is CASSVGQIYNSPLHF. In nucleotides, the CDR3 is TGTGCCAGCAGCGTAGGACAGATCTATAATTCACCCCTCCACTTT.

The chain has TRBV7-2 and TRBJ1-5; no reliable D call. CDR3 length: 12 amino acids. CDR1 is SGHTA, CDR2 FQGNSA, per germline. Trimming removed 3 bases at V and 6 bases at J, with 6 bases between. CDR3 coding DNA: TGTGCCAGCAGCTTTGGCGGTCAGCCCCAGCATTTT. Protein: CASSFGGQPQHF.

This clone was detected only a few times. This rearrangement joins TRBV5-5 to TRBJ2-1; D remains unclear. Germline V gene data show CDR1 as SGHKS and CDR2 as YYEKEE (reference sequence). Trimming stripped 1 base from V and 7 bases from J, with 9 bases between. The CDR3 runs 13 residues. This CDR3 is CASSLTRLNEQFF. CDR3 coding DNA: TGTGCCAGCAGCTTGACGAGACTGAATGAGCAGTTCTTC.

CDR3 DNA: TGTGCCAGCAGCTTTGTAGCGGGGAGGAGCGGGGAGCTGTTTTTT. Translating gives CASSFVAGRSGELFF. This sequence joins TRBV11-3 and TRBJ2-2; 8 nucleotides line up with TRBD2. The CDR3 loop spans 15 amino acids. Trimming took 3 bases from V and 7 from J; bases not matched to a gene: 7. CDR1 is SGHNT, CDR2 YENEEA, per germline.

This rearrangement joins TRBV6-5 to TRBJ1-1, with D possibly TRBD1 on 6 matching bases. The CDR3 has 14 amino acids. In germline, CDR1 is MNHEY, CDR2 SVGAGI. Trimming took off 6 bases at V and 0 bases at J, with 11 bases between the two ends. CDR3 bases: TGTGCCAGCAGACGGACAGTCATGAACACTGAAGCTTTCTTT. Translated: CASRRTVMNTEAFF.

This chain uses TRBV5-1 with TRBJ1-6, with D possibly being TRBD1 (6 bases). Germline lookup yields CDR1 SGHRS and CDR2 YFSETQ. V shed 4 bases and J shed 4 bases, with 6 bases lying between them. This CDR3 spans 13 amino acids. CDR3 sequence (DNA): TGCGCCAGCAGCCAGGGGTATAATTCACCCCTCCACTTT. It codes for CASSQGYNSPLHF.

The chain employs TRBV4-2 and TRBJ1-6; D possibly corresponds to TRBD1 (5 bases). The germline V gene encodes CDR1 LGHNA and CDR2 YNFKEQ. CDR3 length: 17 amino acids. With 2 bases removed from V and 4 bases from J, the gap between germline ends came to 15 bases. The CDR3 is CASSQSDTVGYNSPLHF. As DNA, the CDR3 is TGTGCCAGCAGCCAATCGGACACGGTTGGGTATAATTCACCCCTCCACTTT.